Below are 8 T cell receptor beta chains sequenced from a single sample in a study of T cell responses to AZD1222 COVID-19 vaccine. Only in-frame clones appear in the TCRdb table, and some are missing; sequencing was by immunoSEQ multiplex PCR. The table has 150,000 to 200,000 clones, about nine tenths seen once; the top ten hold about 1.8%. The sequenced sample was peripheral blood, obtained 28 days after the second AZD1222 dose. The receptors here all came from an adult who received the AZD1222 COVID-19 vaccine.

V is TRBV6-5 and J is TRBJ1-1; D gene unclear. The CDR3 consists of 15 residues. Trimming stripped 11 bases from V and 5 bases from J, with 24 bases between. Germline V gene lookup returns CDR1 MNHEY and CDR2 SVGAGI. The CDR3 protein is CAGTPPGEGFTEAFF. In DNA form, the CDR3 reads TGTGCCGGAACGCCACCCGGGGAAGGTTTTACTGAAGCTTTCTTT.

The V gene is TRBV9, the J gene TRBJ1-1, with TRBD1 identical over 11 bases. Germline lookup yields CDR1 SGDLS and CDR2 YYNGEE. The CDR3 sequence is 17 residues long. J lost 4 bases, V lost 4 bases, and 12 bases had no gene match. The DNA of the CDR3 is TGTGCCAGCAGCTCCGCTCAGGACAGGGGGCTGAGCACTGAAGCTTTCTTT. Translating it yields CASSSAQDRGLSTEAFF.

This chain connects TRBV19 to TRBJ1-1, with D possibly TRBD1 on 5 matching bases. The CDR3 has 16 amino acids. Germline V lookup: CDR1 LNHDA, CDR2 SQIVND (reference sequence). The V end lost 1 base, the J end lost 0 bases, and 12 bases lay between the germline ends. This CDR3 is CASSIGPGTVNTEAFF. The CDR3 bases are TGTGCCAGTAGTATAGGCCCCGGGACGGTGAACACTGAAGCTTTCTTT.

V is TRBV5-1 and J is TRBJ2-2; D uncertain. V was trimmed by 0 bases and J by 0 bases, leaving 6 bases between them. CDR3 length: 15 amino acids. Per germline, CDR1 SGHRS and CDR2 YFSETQ. This chain's CDR3 is CASSLGTPNTGELFF. For the CDR3, the DNA is TGCGCCAGCAGCTTGGGCACACCGAACACCGGGGAGCTGTTTTTT.

This chain joins TRBV19 and TRBJ1-5; D remains unclear. Germline V CDR1 and CDR2: LNHDA, SQIVND (reference sequence). The CDR3 totals 15 residues. Deletions cut 1 base from V and 2 bases from J, with 9 bases between. The CDR3 region is CASSIGVLGNQPQHF. CDR3 in DNA: TGTGCCAGTAGTATAGGGGTTTTGGGCAATCAGCCCCAGCATTTT.

The chain is built from TRBV5-4 and TRBJ1-6; D call uncertain. V dropped 3 bases and J dropped 5 bases, with 9 bases sitting between them. CDR1 is SGHNT, CDR2 YYREEE, per germline (reference sequence). This CDR3 has 14 amino acids. The CDR3 DNA sequence: TGTGCCAGCAGCTCCCGGACTGATAATTCACCCCTCCACTTT. It yields the protein CASSSRTDNSPLHF.

This clone showed up just once. V is TRBV29-1 and J is TRBJ2-3; D not certain. The germline V and J ends were trimmed by 4 bases and 0 bases, with 8 bases remaining between them. CDR3 length equals 13 residues. Germline V CDR1 and CDR2: SQVTM, ANQGSEA. This chain's CDR3 is CSVAGVSTDTQYF. CDR3 sequence (DNA): TGCAGCGTTGCAGGAGTCAGCACAGATACGCAGTATTTT.

This chain connects TRBV11-2 to TRBJ1-5; perhaps TRBD1 as D (6 bases). The V end lost 5 bases, the J end lost 0 bases, and 8 bases lay between the germline ends. CDR1 is SGHAT and CDR2 is FQNNGV in the germline V gene. CDR3 size: 14 residues. The CDR3 reads CASSRTASNQPQHF. In DNA form, the CDR3 reads TGTGCCAGCAGCCGGACAGCTAGCAATCAGCCCCAGCATTTT.